A selection of T cell receptor beta chains follows, all from one sample in a study of T-cell reconstitution after alpha-beta-depleted transplantation in children. TCRdb analysed the PCR reads with MiXCR anew, one entry per CDR3 protein. The sample lists about 870,000 distinct CDR3 sequences; about 16% were seen once. The sequences come from PBMCs, mostly from graft donor cells, collected 360 days after TCRalphabeta/CD19-depleted stem cell transplant. The receptors shown here come from a male patient aged 10 to 17 who had a stem cell transplant for acute lymphoblastic leukemia, so the T cells may come from the graft donor. The CDR3 runs from the conserved cysteine through the conserved F or W. Each record gives: CDR3 protein, CDR3 DNA, V gene, J gene, clone size, D gene. A D gene is named only where the DNA matches it firmly. Rows may omit the clone size; those that give it use once, few, many or a size class.

CDR3aa: CSASNTAGLMNTEAFF
CDR3nt: TGCAGTGCTAGTAATACTGCAGGTCTTATGAACACTGAAGCTTTCTTT
v_gene: TRBV20-1
j_gene: TRBJ1-1
abundance: .
d_gene: .

CDR3aa: CASSLRDVYNTEAFF
CDR3nt: TGCGCCAGCAGCTTGCGAGACGTTTATAACACTGAAGCTTTCTTT
v_gene: TRBV5-1
j_gene: TRBJ1-1
abundance: .
d_gene: .

CDR3aa: CASSFGRFRDTEAFF
CDR3nt: TGCGCCAGCAGCTTTGGGCGGTTTCGGGACACTGAAGCTTTCTTT
v_gene: TRBV5-1
j_gene: TRBJ1-1
abundance: few
d_gene: .

CDR3aa: CASSFSDLETQYF
CDR3nt: TGTGCCAGCAGCTTTAGTGATCTGGAGACCCAGTACTTC
v_gene: TRBV11-2
j_gene: TRBJ2-5
abundance: .
d_gene: .

CDR3aa: CASSFNRPRVANTGELFF
CDR3nt: TGCGCCAGCAGCTTTAACAGACCTCGGGTTGCGAACACCGGGGAGCTGTTTTTT
v_gene: TRBV5-1
j_gene: TRBJ2-2
abundance: .
d_gene: .

CDR3aa: CSADPSTDTQYF
CDR3nt: TGCAGCGCAGACCCCAGCACAGATACGCAGTATTTT
v_gene: TRBV29-1
j_gene: TRBJ2-3
abundance: .
d_gene: .

CDR3aa: CASSLIAGAGDTQYF
CDR3nt: TGCGCCAGCAGCTTGATAGCGGGAGCCGGAGATACGCAGTATTTT
v_gene: TRBV5-1
j_gene: TRBJ2-3
abundance: few
d_gene: TRBD2

CDR3aa: CASSGQGSSGNTIYF
CDR3nt: TGTGCCAGCAGCGGACAGGGGAGCTCTGGAAACACCATATATTTT
v_gene: TRBV9
j_gene: TRBJ1-3
abundance: many
d_gene: TRBD1

CDR3aa: CASSFAGSPYEQYF
CDR3nt: TGTGCCAGCAGTTTCGCGGGTTCCCCCTACGAGCAGTACTTC
v_gene: TRBV12-3/TRBV12-4
j_gene: TRBJ2-7
abundance: many
d_gene: .

CDR3aa: CASSLDRQTVFETQYF
CDR3nt: TGTGCCAGCAGTTTAGATCGACAGACCGTTTTTGAGACCCAGTACTTC
v_gene: TRBV12-3/TRBV12-4
j_gene: TRBJ2-5
abundance: few
d_gene: .

CDR3aa: CASSLEGTRAPSYEQYF
CDR3nt: TGTGCCAGCAGTTTAGAAGGGACACGGGCCCCCTCCTACGAGCAGTACTTC
v_gene: TRBV27
j_gene: TRBJ2-7
abundance: few
d_gene: .

CDR3aa: CASKGRSNTEAFF
CDR3nt: TGCGCCAGCAAGGGACGGTCGAACACTGAAGCTTTCTTT
v_gene: TRBV5-1
j_gene: TRBJ1-1
abundance: few
d_gene: .

CDR3aa: CSARDLGGRNYGYTF
CDR3nt: TGCAGTGCTAGAGACCTAGGAGGGAGGAACTATGGCTACACCTTC
v_gene: TRBV20-1
j_gene: TRBJ1-2
abundance: .
d_gene: .

CDR3aa: CSALGGSPPDTQYF
CDR3nt: TGCAGTGCTCTGGGCGGGAGTCCTCCAGATACGCAGTATTTT
v_gene: TRBV20-1
j_gene: TRBJ2-3
abundance: .
d_gene: TRBD2

CDR3aa: CASNSSDTQYF
CDR3nt: TGCGCCAGCAATAGCTCAGATACGCAGTATTTT
v_gene: TRBV10-1
j_gene: TRBJ2-3
abundance: .
d_gene: .

CDR3aa: CASSSLAFSGANVLTF
CDR3nt: TGTGCCAGCAGTTCCCTAGCATTCTCTGGGGCCAACGTCCTGACTTTC
v_gene: TRBV27
j_gene: TRBJ2-6
abundance: .
d_gene: .

CDR3aa: CASSLAGTGHATDTQYF
CDR3nt: TGTGCCAGCAGCTTAGCTGGTACGGGACATGCCACAGATACGCAGTATTTT
v_gene: TRBV7-9
j_gene: TRBJ2-3
abundance: few
d_gene: .

CDR3aa: CASSQDPGLAGADTQYF
CDR3nt: TGCGCCAGCAGCCAAGATCCGGGACTAGCGGGGGCAGATACGCAGTATTTT
v_gene: TRBV4-1
j_gene: TRBJ2-3
abundance: .
d_gene: TRBD2

CDR3aa: CASSKGHNTDTQYF
CDR3nt: TGTGCCAGCAGCAAGGGACATAACACAGATACGCAGTATTTT
v_gene: TRBV3-1
j_gene: TRBJ2-3
abundance: .
d_gene: .

CDR3aa: CASSLPTGVLQETQYF
CDR3nt: TGTGCCAGCAGCCTTCCGACAGGGGTCCTACAAGAGACCCAGTACTTC
v_gene: TRBV6-1
j_gene: TRBJ2-5
abundance: many
d_gene: TRBD1

CDR3aa: CASSPGWNQPQHF
CDR3nt: TGTGCCAGCAGCCCAGGCTGGAATCAGCCCCAGCATTTT
v_gene: TRBV7-9
j_gene: TRBJ1-5
abundance: few
d_gene: .

CDR3aa: CASSLQGVSYEQYF
CDR3nt: TGTGCCAGCAGTCTACAGGGGGTCTCCTACGAGCAGTACTTC
v_gene: TRBV12-3/TRBV12-4
j_gene: TRBJ2-7
abundance: many
d_gene: TRBD1

CDR3aa: CASSSRPTTSGSSYEQYF
CDR3nt: TGTGCCAGCAGCTCGAGACCCACGACTAGCGGAAGCTCCTACGAGCAGTACTTC
v_gene: TRBV9
j_gene: TRBJ2-7
abundance: few
d_gene: TRBD2

CDR3aa: CASSEVVGGGETQYF
CDR3nt: TGTGCCAGCAGTGAAGTAGTGGGAGGGGGAGAGACCCAGTACTTC
v_gene: TRBV2
j_gene: TRBJ2-5
abundance: .
d_gene: .

CDR3aa: CASGLVRAGWKGTGELFF
CDR3nt: TGTGCTAGTGGTTTGGTGCGGGCAGGGTGGAAGGGCACCGGGGAGCTGTTTTTT
v_gene: TRBV12-5
j_gene: TRBJ2-2
abundance: few
d_gene: .

CDR3aa: CASSPIAGTGNSPLHF
CDR3nt: TGTGCCAGCAGCCCCATCGCCGGGACAGGGAATTCACCCCTCCACTTT
v_gene: TRBV5-5
j_gene: TRBJ1-6
abundance: .
d_gene: TRBD1

CDR3aa: CASSTSGIGELFF
CDR3nt: TGCGCCAGCAGCACCTCGGGGATTGGGGAGCTGTTTTTT
v_gene: TRBV5-1
j_gene: TRBJ2-2
abundance: .
d_gene: .

CDR3aa: CASSLLSGGFYNEQFF
CDR3nt: TGCGCCAGCAGCCTCTTAAGCGGGGGGTTCTACAATGAGCAGTTCTTC
v_gene: TRBV4-1
j_gene: TRBJ2-1
abundance: .
d_gene: TRBD2

CDR3aa: CASSLQGRANTEAFF
CDR3nt: TGCGCCAGCAGCCTGCAAGGACGGGCGAACACTGAAGCTTTCTTT
v_gene: TRBV4-1
j_gene: TRBJ1-1
abundance: many
d_gene: .

CDR3aa: CASSLRFTGELFF
CDR3nt: TGCGCCAGCAGCCTACGGTTTACCGGGGAGCTGTTTTTT
v_gene: TRBV5-1
j_gene: TRBJ2-2
abundance: many
d_gene: .

CDR3aa: CSVDRQGPEKLFF
CDR3nt: TGCAGCGTTGACCGGCAAGGGCCTGAAAAACTGTTTTTT
v_gene: TRBV29-1
j_gene: TRBJ1-4
abundance: .
d_gene: .

CDR3aa: CASSQDSEGSKNIQYF
CDR3nt: TGTGCCAGCAGCCAAGACTCGGAAGGGTCGAAAAACATTCAGTACTTC
v_gene: TRBV3-1
j_gene: TRBJ2-4
abundance: .
d_gene: .

CDR3aa: CASRVAWVEEGEQFF
CDR3nt: TGTGCCAGCAGAGTGGCGTGGGTAGAGGAAGGTGAGCAGTTCTTC
v_gene: TRBV7-9
j_gene: TRBJ2-1
abundance: .
d_gene: .

CDR3aa: CASWRMSGDPNYGYTF
CDR3nt: TGTGCCAGCTGGAGAATGTCAGGGGACCCTAACTATGGCTACACCTTC
v_gene: TRBV6-1
j_gene: TRBJ1-2
abundance: few
d_gene: .

CDR3aa: CASSINTEAFF
CDR3nt: TGTGCCAGCAGCATAAACACTGAAGCTTTCTTT
v_gene: TRBV5-1
j_gene: TRBJ1-1
abundance: many
d_gene: .

CDR3aa: CASSSVGPSQYF
CDR3nt: TGTGCCAGCAGCTCCGTGGGTCCGTCCCAGTACTTC
v_gene: TRBV5-4
j_gene: TRBJ2-5
abundance: few
d_gene: .